The 28 T cell receptor beta chains reported below all come from one sample, sequenced in a study of blood T cell repertoires in COVID-19. Measured with immunoSEQ multiplex PCR; TCRdb has only the in-frame clones, and not every one. The table includes under 200,000 clones, roughly 77% detected once. What was sequenced was peripheral blood. These receptors all stem from a woman between 35 and 50 years old with COVID-19, enrolled during active disease.

This chain uses TRBV19 with TRBJ2-2; weak D call: TRBD2 (7 bases). This CDR3 spans 17 amino acids. The V end lost 1 base, the J end lost 3 bases, and 15 bases lay between the germline ends. The germline CDR1 and CDR2 sequences are LNHDA and SQIVND (reference sequence). The DNA for the CDR3 is TGTGCCAGTAGTATAGGAAGGGGGGGCTCTTACACCGGGGAGCTGTTTTTT. Translation: CASSIGRGGSYTGELFF. The full variable domain, in which reference TRBV19 and TRBJ2-2 provide the parts outside the CDR3, is DGGITQSPKYLFRKEGQNVTLSCEQNLNHDAMYWYRQDPGQGLRLIYYSQIVNDFQKGDIAEGYSVSREKKESFPLTVTSAQKNPTAFYLCASSIGRGGSYTGELFFGEGSRLTVL.

Concerning this clone itself: At one end, the junction sequence differs from germline, possibly due to a read error. The genes are TRBV7-9 and TRBJ2-1; D ambiguous. Germline lookup yields CDR1 SEHNR and CDR2 FQNEAQ (reference sequence). This CDR3 has 16 residues. CDR3 residues: CASSLVTVLSPNEQFF. The CDR3 nucleotides are TGTGCCAGCAGTTTAGTCACAGTCCTATCCCCCAATGAGCAGTTCTTC.

This clone was counted only a few times. The rearrangement links TRBV2 to TRBJ1-3, with TRBD1 matching over 8 bases. The germline V gene encodes CDR1 SNHLY and CDR2 FYNNEI. V gave up 8 bases and J gave up 4 bases; unmatched junction bases: 4. CDR3 length: 13 amino acids. In DNA, the CDR3 is TGTGCCAGCCGACAGGGGTCCGGAAACACCATATATTTT. This translates into CASRQGSGNTIYF.

In this sample, this clone turned up many times. This rearrangement joins TRBV5-1 to TRBJ1-5, with 9 bases aligning to TRBD1. From germline, CDR1 is SGHRS and CDR2 YFSETQ. This CDR3 comprises 14 residues. V gave up 5 bases and J gave up 4 bases; unmatched junction bases: 4. The CDR3 loop is CASRETGGNQPQHF. Written as DNA, the CDR3 is TGCGCCAGCAGAGAGACAGGGGGGAATCAGCCCCAGCATTTT. Filled out from reference TRBV5-1 and TRBJ1-5, the complete variable domain reads KAGVTQTPRYLIKTRGQQVTLSCSPISGHRSVSWYQQTPGQGLQFLFEYFSETQRNKGNFPGRFSGRQFSNSRSEMNVSTLELGDSALYLCASRETGGNQPQHFGDGTRLSIL.

This clone has a count of ten or more. The chain combines TRBV7-9 with TRBJ1-4; D might be TRBD1 (6 bases). Trimming removed 5 bases from V and 7 bases from J, with 14 bases in between. The CDR3 contains 14 residues. Per germline, CDR1 SEHNR and CDR2 FQNEAQ (reference sequence). The CDR3 region has the DNA TGTGCCAGCAGCATCACAGGGAAGGGTGAAAAACTGTTTTTT. Translation gives CASSITGKGEKLFF.

This chain joins TRBV4-1 and TRBJ2-7; 7 bases are a match to TRBD1. The CDR3 covers 15 residues. J gave up 0 bases and V 4 bases, and 6 bases lay outside the gene matches. Germline CDR1 MGHRA, CDR2 YSYEKL. DNA of the CDR3: TGCGCCAGCAGCCTCGGGACAGCCTTCTCCTACGAGCAGTACTTC. Translated: CASSLGTAFSYEQYF.

The chain has TRBV4-1 and TRBJ1-5; 10 nucleotides align to TRBD1. The V segment lost 8 bases and the J segment 4 bases; nucleotides outside the gene matches: 8. Germline loops: CDR1 MGHRA, CDR2 YSYEKL. The CDR3 is 15 amino acids. Written as DNA, the CDR3 is TGCGCCAGCGCTCAAGACAGGGGGCGGAATCAGCCCCAGCATTTT. Amino acids: CASAQDRGRNQPQHF.

The CDR3 reads CASSQGWATNEKLFF. CDR3 in DNA: TGCGCCAGCAGCCAAGGGTGGGCTACTAATGAAAAACTGTTTTTT. The genes are TRBV4-1 and TRBJ1-4; D remains unclear. V was pared by 1 base and J by 2 bases, with 8 bases between. This CDR3 is 15 amino acids long. Germline lookup yields CDR1 MGHRA and CDR2 YSYEKL.

This chain joins TRBV11-2 and TRBJ1-4; 9 bases line up with TRBD1. CDR3 length: 14 amino acids. The V segment lost 5 bases and the J segment 5 bases; nucleotides outside the gene matches: 3. CDR1 and CDR2 from the germline V gene are SGHAT and FQNNGV. DNA for the CDR3: TGTGCCAGCAGCGTCGGACAGGGGAATGAAAAACTGTTTTTT. This encodes CASSVGQGNEKLFF.

Remarks on this clone: Its ends do not fully match the called genes, so a read error is possible. The chain is built from TRBV7-2 and TRBJ1-2, with 7 bases aligning to TRBD1. In germline, CDR1 is SGHTA, CDR2 FQGNSA. CDR3 length: 14 amino acids. Written as DNA, the CDR3 is TGTGCCAGCAGCGGAGACAGGGTGGCCTATGACTACACCTTC. Amino acid sequence: CASSGDRVAYDYTF.

The chain couples TRBV12-3 or TRBV12-4 to TRBJ2-7; D ambiguous. V lost 3 bases to trimming and J lost 9 bases, with 12 bases between them. The CDR3 contains 12 residues. CDR3 protein: CASSFQVFGQYF. The CDR3, as DNA: TGTGCCAGCAGTTTCCAGGTTTTCGGGCAGTACTTC.

This chain joins TRBV11-2 and TRBJ2-7; maybe TRBD2 (6 bases). V was clipped by 5 bases and J by 0 bases, with 8 bases between them. The CDR3 loop spans 13 amino acids. From germline, CDR1 is SGHAT and CDR2 FQNNGV. The CDR3 DNA follows: TGTGCCAGCAGCGGGGGGAACTCCTACGAGCAGTACTTC. It yields the protein CASSGGNSYEQYF.

J is TRBJ1-2 and V is TRBV19; D is ambiguous. Trimming pared 5 bases from V and 4 bases from J, leaving 11 bases between. The CDR3 spans 13 residues. CDR1 and CDR2 from the germline V gene are LNHDA and SQIVND (reference sequence). CDR3 DNA sequence: TGTGCCAGTAGTCCCGGGATTCTCTATGGCTACACCTTC. Translation: CASSPGILYGYTF.

This clone came up a few times. This sequence joins TRBV5-1 and TRBJ1-1; D remains ambiguous. Trimming left V 0 bases short and J 8 bases short, with 11 bases between. The CDR3 runs 13 residues. Per germline, CDR1 SGHRS and CDR2 YFSETQ. The CDR3 nucleotides read TGCGCCAGCAGCTTGGACATTGCGAGGGAAGCTTTCTTT. It yields the protein CASSLDIAREAFF. The entire variable domain, with the rest obtained from reference TRBV5-1 and TRBJ1-1, is as follows: KAGVTQTPRYLIKTRGQQVTLSCSPISGHRSVSWYQQTPGQGLQFLFEYFSETQRNKGNFPGRFSGRQFSNSRSEMNVSTLELGDSALYLCASSLDIAREAFFGQGTRLTVV.

The chain couples TRBV5-1 to TRBJ2-3; 8 bases are a match to TRBD2. Germline V lookup: CDR1 SGHRS, CDR2 YFSETQ. J was trimmed by 0 bases and V by 2 bases; bases with no gene match: 2. This CDR3 has 15 residues. Here the CDR3 reads CASSFPGGSTDTQYF. In nucleotides, the CDR3 is TGCGCCAGCAGCTTCCCGGGGGGGAGCACAGATACGCAGTATTTT.

In its sample, this clone was seen once. The chain recombines TRBV6-2 or TRBV6-3 with TRBJ2-2, with D unresolved. The CDR3 length is 13 residues. Trimming shortened V by 4 bases and J by 7 bases, and 10 bases separated the two germline ends. Germline CDR1 MNHEY, CDR2 SVGEGT. CDR3 DNA: TGTGCCAGCAGTTCTCGGGTCGACGGGGAGCTGTTTTTT. It encodes CASSSRVDGELFF.

This chain links TRBV30 with TRBJ2-1; the D gene is possibly TRBD2 (5 bases). This CDR3 has 12 amino acids. Trimming left V 1 base short and J 7 bases short, with 8 bases between. Germline V gene sequence: CDR1 GTSNPN, CDR2 SVGIG (reference sequence). CDR3 in DNA: TGTGCCTGGAGTGGGAGGAGGAATGAGCAGTTCTTC. It codes for CAWSGRRNEQFF.

This rearrangement joins TRBV6-6 to TRBJ1-2; no firm D call. Looked up from germline, CDR1 is MNHNY and CDR2 is SVGAGI (reference sequence). Between the trimmed V and J ends, which lost 0 bases and 8 bases, there was a span of 16 bases. The CDR3 sequence is 15 residues long. Here the CDR3 reads CASSYSNDLSRGYTF. In DNA, the CDR3 is TGTGCCAGCAGTTACTCGAATGACTTATCGAGGGGCTACACCTTC.

The count of this clone is one. The V call is TRBV4-1, the J call TRBJ2-7; TRBD1 aligns across 8 bases. From germline, CDR1 is MGHRA and CDR2 YSYEKL. V lost 0 bases and J lost 1; bases outside the gene matches: 5. The CDR3 runs to 16 residues. CDR3 protein: CASSQDAGGKSYEQYF. The CDR3 nucleotides read TGCGCCAGCAGCCAAGATGCAGGGGGCAAGTCCTACGAGCAGTACTTC.

The chain uses TRBV7-2 and TRBJ2-5; 11 bases line up with TRBD2. V lost 3 bases and J lost 5; bases outside the gene matches: 8. CDR1 is SGHTA, CDR2 FQGNSA, per germline. The CDR3 is 16 residues long. The CDR3 bases are TGTGCCAGCAGCTTCAAGACTAGCGGGATGGGCGAGACCCAGTACTTC. This translates into CASSFKTSGMGETQYF.

The genes are TRBV18 and TRBJ1-4; 7 nucleotides align to TRBD1. The CDR3 covers 16 residues. Germline CDR1 and CDR2: KGHSH and LQKENI. V shed 4 bases and J 5 bases; nucleotides not matched to a gene: 10. The CDR3 DNA reads TGTGCCAGCTCACTTTTCGTTGGGACAGACAATGAAAAACTGTTTTTT. As protein: CASSLFVGTDNEKLFF.

This clone came up once. V is TRBV5-1 and J is TRBJ2-5, with 12 bases aligning to TRBD2. The CDR3 spans 18 residues. Trimming cost V 0 bases and J 0 bases; bases outside gene matches: 6. Germline values: CDR1 SGHRS, CDR2 YFSETQ. The CDR3 nucleotides are TGCGCCAGCAGCTTGGCCGCCCTAGCGGGGGGGAACCAAGAGACCCAGTACTTC. It yields the protein CASSLAALAGGNQETQYF.

This chain uses TRBV7-3 with TRBJ2-3; D gene unclear. CDR3 size: 13 residues. From germline, CDR1 is SGHTA and CDR2 FQGTGA. Trimming took off 5 bases at V and 8 bases at J, with 14 bases between the two ends. In DNA form, the CDR3 reads TGTGCCAGCAGCCACCGACATATGCTTACGCAGTATTTT. Its translation: CASSHRHMLTQYF.

CDR3 amino acids: CSASGQGNQPQHF. The DNA of the CDR3 is TGCAGTGCTAGTGGGCAAGGCAATCAGCCCCAGCATTTT. The rearrangement links TRBV20-1 to TRBJ1-5; D is unclear. This CDR3 has 13 amino acids. Germline assignment: CDR1 DFQATT and CDR2 SNEGSKA (reference sequence). V was trimmed by 3 bases and J by 2 bases, leaving 8 bases between them.

This chain uses TRBV12-5 with TRBJ2-4; a weak D match, TRBD2 (5 bases). Per germline, CDR1 LGHNT and CDR2 FRNRAP. V lost 7 bases and J 4 bases, leaving 14 bases between the germline ends. The CDR3 has 14 residues. CDR3 amino acids: CASAIGREKNIQYF. The CDR3 nucleotides are TGTGCTAGTGCTATAGGGAGAGAGAAAAACATTCAGTACTTC.

The chain has TRBV11-3 and TRBJ2-1, with 14 bases lining up with TRBD2. Germline values: CDR1 SGHNT, CDR2 YENEEA. V was clipped by 5 bases and J by 1 base; unmatched bases: 1. The CDR3 is 16 residues long. DNA of the CDR3: TGTGCCAGCAGCGGGACTAGCGGGAGATCCTACAATGAGCAGTTCTTC. This sequence encodes CASSGTSGRSYNEQFF.

A few counts support this clone. V is TRBV5-1 and J is TRBJ1-2; tentative D call: TRBD1 (6 bases). Germline-derived CDR1 and CDR2 are SGHRS and YFSETQ. V was shortened by 6 bases and J by 3 bases, with 15 bases between the two germline ends. CDR3 size: 14 residues. The CDR3 spells CASTLGTGYYGYTF. DNA for the CDR3: TGCGCCAGCACCCTGGGAACAGGGTACTATGGCTACACCTTC. Supplemented by reference TRBV5-1 and TRBJ1-2, the full variable domain reads KAGVTQTPRYLIKTRGQQVTLSCSPISGHRSVSWYQQTPGQGLQFLFEYFSETQRNKGNFPGRFSGRQFSNSRSEMNVSTLELGDSALYLCASTLGTGYYGYTFGSGTRLTVV.

The gene calls are TRBV18 and TRBJ2-7, with D uncertain. V lost 8 bases to trimming and J lost 3 bases, with 14 bases between them. CDR1 and CDR2 from the germline V gene are KGHSH and LQKENI. The CDR3 totals 13 residues. The chain's CDR3 is CASTTGPSYEQYF. In DNA, the CDR3 is TGTGCCAGCACCACGGGTCCCAGCTACGAGCAGTACTTC.